This is a list of T cell receptor beta chains from one sample in a study of regulatory T cells in long-lasting Graves disease. TCRdb ran MiXCR on the multiplex PCR reads and lists one entry per CDR3 protein. The data show some 440,000 distinct CDR3 sequences, with about a fifth seen just once and 7% to 9.5% held by the top ten. This material consisted of peripheral blood mononuclear cells (PBMCs), taken when the disease was refractory, from a patient treated with antithyroid drugs. The receptors here all came from a female donor with Graves disease. Each CDR3 is given with its conserved first and last residue. D genes are given only for firm matches. The size of a clone is reported for some rows only, either as once, few or many, or as a class for expanded clones.

V gene	clone size	J gene	D gene	CDR3 protein	CDR3 DNA
TRBV9	-	TRBJ1-4	TRBD1	CASSVEGADGEKLFF	TGTGCCAGCAGCGTAGAGGGGGCGGATGGTGAAAAACTGTTTTTT
TRBV2	many	TRBJ2-7	TRBD1	CAIRDRGYEQYF	TGTGCCATCCGGGACAGGGGCTACGAGCAGTACTTC
TRBV20-1	many	TRBJ2-4	TRBD1	CSARGWGQGENIQYF	TGCAGTGCTAGAGGTTGGGGACAGGGTGAAAACATTCAGTACTTC
TRBV5-1	many	TRBJ1-1	TRBD1	CASSWDSANTEAFF	TGCGCCAGCAGCTGGGACAGCGCGAACACTGAAGCTTTCTTT
TRBV5-6	few	TRBJ2-7	-	CASSLLEGTYEQYF	TGTGCCAGCAGCTTGTTGGAGGGAACCTACGAGCAGTACTTC
TRBV28	many	TRBJ1-6	TRBD1	CASSFLIGGSSPLHF	TGTGCCAGCAGTTTCCTTATAGGGGGCAGTTCACCCCTCCACTTT
TRBV28	few	TRBJ1-2	-	CASSAGGRFKANYGYTF	TGTGCCAGCAGTGCCGGAGGCAGATTTAAAGCTAACTATGGCTACACCTTC
TRBV28	many	TRBJ1-4	-	CASSLPSLSGDEKLFF	TGTGCCAGCAGTTTACCATCGCTGAGCGGGGATGAAAAACTGTTTTTT
TRBV28	many	TRBJ2-7	-	CASSLRQPSYEQYF	TGTGCCAGCAGTTTAAGACAGCCCAGCTACGAGCAGTACTTC
TRBV28	many	TRBJ1-2	TRBD1	CASRENRDRLLWIYGYTF	TGTGCCAGCAGGGAAAACCGGGACAGACTGCTCTGGATCTATGGCTACACCTTC
TRBV7-2	few	TRBJ2-6	-	CASSEAGFSGANVLTF	TGTGCCAGCAGCGAGGCGGGCTTCTCTGGGGCCAACGTCCTGACTTTC
TRBV27	few	TRBJ2-1	TRBD1	CASSNDRGRNNEQFF	TGTGCCAGCAGTAACGACAGGGGGAGGAACAATGAGCAGTTCTTC
TRBV27	many	TRBJ2-7	TRBD2	CASSPPRTSGRFYEQYF	TGTGCCAGCAGTCCCCCTCGGACTAGCGGGAGGTTTTACGAGCAGTACTTC
TRBV7-2	-	TRBJ2-2	TRBD2	CASSTGGGLANTGELFF	TGTGCCAGCAGCACGGGGGGGGGGCTCGCGAACACCGGGGAGCTGTTTTTT
TRBV24-1	many	TRBJ2-5	-	CATSDLTEAKETQYF	TGTGCCACCAGTGATTTGACCGAGGCGAAAGAGACCCAGTACTTC
TRBV29-1	many	TRBJ2-5	TRBD2	CSVEQRERETQYF	TGCAGCGTTGAGCAGCGGGAGAGGGAGACCCAGTACTTC
TRBV7-9	many	TRBJ1-6	-	CASSSRNSPLHF	TGTGCCAGCAGCTCCAGGAATTCACCCCTCCACTTT
TRBV3-1	many	TRBJ1-2	-	CASSQDEGGNNYGYTF	TGTGCCAGCAGCCAAGACGAGGGGGGGAATAACTATGGCTACACCTTC
TRBV11-2	many	TRBJ2-7	-	CASSLDRRSGEQYF	TGTGCCAGCAGCTTAGATCGACGAAGCGGCGAGCAGTACTTC
TRBV12-3/TRBV12-4	-	TRBJ1-5	-	CASTLGTYSNQPQHF	TGTGCCAGCACCTTGGGCACTTATAGCAATCAGCCCCAGCATTTT
TRBV7-9	few	TRBJ1-1	-	CASSSRGGNTEAFF	TGTGCCAGCAGCTCCAGGGGCGGCAACACTGAAGCTTTCTTT
TRBV20-1	many	TRBJ1-2	-	CSARRQDYGYTF	TGCAGTGCCCGGCGGCAGGACTATGGCTACACCTTC
TRBV6-2/TRBV6-3	many	TRBJ1-1	-	CASSSARTLNTEAFF	TGTGCCAGCAGTTCCGCCCGAACACTGAACACTGAAGCTTTCTTT
TRBV2	many	TRBJ2-7	-	CASRRYEQYF	TGTGCCAGCCGACGTTACGAGCAGTACTTC
TRBV10-3	many	TRBJ2-7	-	CAISDGSGTFYEQYF	TGTGCCATCAGTGACGGTAGTGGGACCTTCTACGAGCAGTACTTC
TRBV7-2	many	TRBJ1-2	TRBD1	CASSIRTGMNGYTF	TGTGCCAGCAGCATCCGGACAGGGATGAATGGCTACACCTTC
TRBV24-1	once	TRBJ2-1	-	CATSRDVYNEQFF	TGTGCCACCAGCCGGGACGTATACAATGAGCAGTTCTTC
TRBV4-3	-	TRBJ1-4	-	CASSQDRWGREGTNEKLFF	TGCGCCAGCAGCCAAGATAGGTGGGGCAGGGAGGGAACTAATGAAAAACTGTTTTTT
TRBV4-1	-	TRBJ1-1	-	CASSQVRGENTEAFF	TGCGCCAGCAGCCAAGTCCGGGGTGAGAACACTGAAGCTTTCTTT
TRBV2	-	TRBJ2-5	TRBD1	CASGQGGETQYF	TGTGCCAGCGGACAGGGCGGAGAGACCCAGTACTTC
TRBV4-1	once	TRBJ2-7	-	CASSQQIKGYEQYF	TGCGCCAGCAGCCAACAAATCAAGGGGTACGAGCAGTACTTC
TRBV6-2/TRBV6-3	-	TRBJ1-1	-	CASGAFGTEAFF	TGTGCCAGCGGGGCGTTCGGCACTGAAGCTTTCTTT
TRBV15	many	TRBJ2-1	-	CATSGEQGGEQFF	TGTGCCACCAGCGGAGAACAGGGCGGCGAGCAGTTCTTC
TRBV24-1	few	TRBJ1-2	-	CATSDSEGYGYTF	TGTGCCACCAGTGATTCCGAAGGTTATGGCTACACCTTC
TRBV4-1	-	TRBJ2-7	TRBD2	CASSQPEPSGRSPYEQYF	TGCGCCAGCAGCCAACCCGAGCCTAGCGGGAGGTCTCCCTACGAGCAGTACTTC
TRBV15	many	TRBJ2-7	TRBD1	CATSREKQGSYEQYF	TGTGCCACCAGCAGAGAGAAACAGGGGTCATACGAGCAGTACTTC
TRBV27	-	TRBJ2-7	-	CASSLGTKYEQYF	TGTGCCAGCAGTTTAGGAACAAAATACGAGCAGTACTTC
TRBV7-2	few	TRBJ2-1	-	CASTQASVNEQFF	TGTGCCAGCACCCAGGCTAGTGTAAATGAGCAGTTCTTC
TRBV6-1	-	TRBJ2-2	TRBD2	CASSDRAGAVANTGELFF	TGTGCCAGCAGTGATCGGGCGGGAGCTGTCGCGAACACCGGGGAGCTGTTTTTT
TRBV28	many	TRBJ1-1	-	CASSFLATPNTEAFF	TGTGCCAGCAGTTTCTTGGCCACCCCGAACACTGAAGCTTTCTTT
TRBV7-8	many	TRBJ2-7	-	CASSFSRGSSNAYEQYF	TGTGCCAGCAGCTTCTCAAGGGGCAGCAGCAATGCCTACGAGCAGTACTTC
TRBV29-1	many	TRBJ2-7	-	CSVITGTREQYF	TGCAGCGTCATAACCGGGACGAGGGAGCAGTACTTC
TRBV7-8	many	TRBJ2-2	TRBD2	CASSSLAGGPRHTGELFF	TGTGCCAGCAGCTCACTAGCGGGAGGGCCGCGGCACACCGGGGAGCTGTTTTTT
TRBV7-8	many	TRBJ2-7	-	CASSLGVGAYEQYF	TGTGCCAGCAGCCTAGGCGTGGGGGCCTACGAGCAGTACTTC
TRBV2	many	TRBJ2-5	-	CASSDPLGTQVAQYF	TGTGCCAGCAGTGATCCTCTCGGGACGCAAGTGGCCCAGTACTTC
TRBV27	many	TRBJ1-1	TRBD1	CASTGTGFMNTEAFF	TGTGCCAGCACCGGGACAGGGTTCATGAACACTGAAGCTTTCTTT
TRBV11-2	many	TRBJ1-1	-	CASSFDWNTEAFF	TGTGCCAGCAGCTTCGATTGGAACACTGAAGCTTTCTTT
TRBV20-1	many	TRBJ2-5	TRBD2	CSAQAGGETQYF	TGCAGTGCTCAAGCGGGAGGAGAGACCCAGTACTTC
TRBV6-1	-	TRBJ1-1	-	CASSKGSDTEAFF	TGTGCCAGCAGTAAAGGGTCGGATACTGAAGCTTTCTTT
TRBV5-8	few	TRBJ1-2	-	CASSLGTRGDYGYTF	TGTGCCAGCAGCTTGGGGACCCGGGGGGACTATGGCTACACCTTC
TRBV29-1	-	TRBJ2-2	-	CSADYTGELFF	TGCAGCGCCGACTACACCGGGGAGCTGTTTTTT
TRBV20-1	-	TRBJ2-7	-	CSASSRGIPPNEQYF	TGCAGTGCTAGCTCGCGCGGGATCCCTCCCAACGAGCAGTACTTC
TRBV27	-	TRBJ1-6	-	CASSFGRGYSPLHF	TGTGCCAGCAGTTTCGGCAGGGGATATTCACCCCTCCACTTT